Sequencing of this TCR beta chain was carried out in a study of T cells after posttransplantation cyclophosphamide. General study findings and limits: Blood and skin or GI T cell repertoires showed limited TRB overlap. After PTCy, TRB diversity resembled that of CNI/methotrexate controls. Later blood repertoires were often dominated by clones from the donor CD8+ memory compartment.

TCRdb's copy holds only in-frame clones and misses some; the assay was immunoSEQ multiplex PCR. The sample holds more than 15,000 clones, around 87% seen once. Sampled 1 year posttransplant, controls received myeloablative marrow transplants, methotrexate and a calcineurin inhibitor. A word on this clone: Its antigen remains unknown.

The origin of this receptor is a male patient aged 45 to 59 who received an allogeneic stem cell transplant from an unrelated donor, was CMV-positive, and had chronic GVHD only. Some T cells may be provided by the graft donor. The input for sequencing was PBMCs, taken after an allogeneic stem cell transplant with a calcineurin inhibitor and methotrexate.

The CDR3 reads CASSYLGSYEQYF. The DNA for the CDR3 is TGTGCCAGCAGTTACCTCGGTTCCTACGAGCAGTACTTC. The chain recombines TRBV6-6 with TRBJ2-7; D not certain. The ends were cut back, 2 bases at V and 1 base at J, with 6 bases in the middle. Germline CDR1 MNHNY, CDR2 SVGAGI (reference sequence). CDR3 size: 13 residues.